These T cell receptor beta chains were read from a single sample in a study of CD8 T cells in ankylosing spondylitis. TCRdb redid the calling of the 5' RACE reads with MiXCR, one entry per CDR3 protein. This sample has approximately 400,000 distinct CDR3 sequences, with about a sixth found just once. Specimen: blood, either unsorted or a sorted T cell fraction (not recorded which). The receptors shown here come from a male donor with ankylosing spondylitis. Each CDR3 is given with its conserved first and last residue. D genes are given only for firm matches. Clone size is stated in some rows and not others, as once, few, many or a class when expanded.

TRBJ2-7	TRBD1	TRBV15	-	CATRGTGEGGEQYF	TGTGCCACCAGGGGGACAGGGGAAGGGGGAGAGCAGTACTTC
TRBJ1-1	-	TRBV27	-	CASSLVGQLFF	TGTGCCAGCAGTTTGGTCGGACAACTCTTTTTT
TRBJ2-7	TRBD1	TRBV29-1	many	CSLRTGVVTYEQYF	TGCAGCCTCAGGACAGGGGTGGTTACCTACGAGCAGTACTTC
TRBJ1-2	-	TRBV30	-	CAWKEGVSYGYTF	TGTGCCTGGAAGGAGGGGGTGAGCTATGGCTACACCTTC
TRBJ2-7	TRBD1	TRBV29-1	many	CSVPGTGGYEQYF	TGCAGCGTTCCCGGGACAGGGGGCTACGAGCAGTACTTC
TRBJ1-2	-	TRBV18	many	CASSPLGEAGYTF	TGTGCCAGCTCACCCCTCGGGGAGGCTGGCTACACCTTC
TRBJ2-1	-	TRBV11-1	-	CASSWTSNNEQFF	TGTGCCAGCAGTTGGACTTCGAACAATGAGCAGTTCTTC
TRBJ1-6	-	TRBV12-3/TRBV12-4	few	CASSTRTPNSPLHF	TGTGCCAGCAGTACACGGACACCTAATTCACCCCTCCACTTT
TRBJ1-2	-	TRBV10-3	-	CAIRGVRESDGYTF	TGTGCCATCAGGGGCGTTCGGGAGTCTGATGGCTACACCTTC
TRBJ2-1	TRBD2	TRBV6-4	few	CASSKTSGNHNEQFF	TGTGCCAGTAGCAAGACTAGCGGGAACCACAATGAGCAGTTCTTC
TRBJ1-1	-	TRBV3-1	few	CASSQAGGVTEAFF	TGTGCCAGCAGCCAAGCGGGGGGGGTCACTGAAGCTTTCTTT
TRBJ1-4	-	TRBV9	-	CASSVAAGGAGEKLFF	TGTGCCAGCAGCGTAGCCGCGGGGGGCGCGGGTGAAAAACTGTTTTTT
TRBJ1-3	-	TRBV29-1	-	CSVVDWPAGNTIYF	TGCAGCGTTGTTGACTGGCCGGCTGGAAACACCATATATTTT
TRBJ2-1	-	TRBV5-1	-	CASSWGLRDYNEQFF	TGCGCCAGCAGCTGGGGGTTGCGGGACTACAATGAGCAGTTCTTC
TRBJ1-5	-	TRBV18	-	CASSPDAHWDSNQPQHF	TGTGCCAGCTCACCTGACGCCCACTGGGATAGCAATCAGCCCCAGCATTTT
TRBJ2-3	TRBD1	TRBV12-3/TRBV12-4	few	CASSEPTGVSTDTQYF	TGTGCCAGCAGCGAACCGACAGGGGTCAGCACAGATACGCAGTATTTT
TRBJ1-6	TRBD1	TRBV7-2	few	CASSETGGGSPLHF	TGTGCCAGCAGCGAGACAGGGGGCGGTTCACCCCTCCACTTT
TRBJ1-2	-	TRBV20-1	few	CSARHREGNGYTF	TGCAGTGCTAGGCACAGGGAAGGCAATGGCTACACCTTC
TRBJ1-2	-	TRBV6-1	few	CASSETGRNYGYTF	TGTGCCAGCAGTGAAACCGGGAGGAACTATGGCTACACCTTC
TRBJ1-2	TRBD1	TRBV5-1	-	CASRSSSQQGIDRYTF	TGCGCCAGCAGATCCTCGAGTCAACAGGGGATAGATCGCTACACCTTC
TRBJ2-5	-	TRBV14	-	CASSQGGGGLAQETQYF	TGTGCCAGCAGCCAAGGGGGCGGGGGCCTGGCCCAAGAGACCCAGTACTTC
TRBJ2-3	-	TRBV14	-	CASSQELARDTQYF	TGTGCCAGCAGCCAAGAGCTAGCGAGAGATACGCAGTATTTT
TRBJ2-1	TRBD1	TRBV20-1	-	CSARATGGASYNEQFF	TGCAGTGCTAGAGCGACAGGGGGCGCCTCCTACAATGAGCAGTTCTTC
TRBJ2-1	TRBD2	TRBV12-3/TRBV12-4	-	CASSSGLAGISSEQFF	TGTGCCAGCAGTTCGGGACTAGCGGGAATCAGTAGTGAGCAGTTCTTC
TRBJ2-5	-	TRBV5-1	-	CASSFLAGTQGVQTQYF	TGCGCCAGCAGCTTTCTAGCGGGTACTCAGGGGGTACAGACCCAGTACTTC
TRBJ2-1	TRBD2	TRBV7-6	few	CASSLAEGTSGRNEQFF	TGTGCCAGCAGCTTAGCGGAGGGGACTAGCGGGAGAAATGAGCAGTTCTTC
TRBJ2-2	-	TRBV5-8	few	CASRSQGYTGELFF	TGTGCCAGCAGATCACAGGGTTACACCGGGGAGCTGTTTTTT
TRBJ2-7	-	TRBV27	-	CASSLIPGDRSGQYF	TGTGCCAGCAGTTTAATCCCTGGAGACAGAAGCGGGCAGTACTTC
TRBJ2-1	-	TRBV3-1	few	CASSLGVGRSYNEQFF	TGTGCCAGCAGCCTCGGGGTGGGGCGGTCCTACAATGAGCAGTTCTTC
TRBJ2-7	TRBD2	TRBV7-2	few	CASSRWGGDEQYF	TGTGCCAGCAGCCGATGGGGGGGTGACGAGCAGTACTTC
TRBJ2-3	TRBD1	TRBV7-2	many	CASSLVRDSQYF	TGTGCCAGCAGCTTAGTCAGGGACAGCCAGTATTTT
TRBJ2-3	-	TRBV12-3/TRBV12-4	few	CASSLRTGGSTDTQYF	TGTGCCAGCAGTTTAAGGACCGGAGGGTCCACAGATACGCAGTATTTT
TRBJ1-5	TRBD1	TRBV29-1	few	CSVATGNSNQPQHF	TGCAGCGTTGCGACAGGGAATAGCAATCAGCCCCAGCATTTT
TRBJ1-2	-	TRBV20-1	few	CSARDYTDKNYGYTF	TGCAGTGCTAGAGATTACACAGATAAGAACTATGGCTACACCTTC
TRBJ1-2	-	TRBV4-3	-	CASSQDLQGFYGYTF	TGCGCCAGCAGCCAAGATCTGCAGGGATTTTATGGCTACACCTTC
TRBJ1-4	-	TRBV2	-	CASSYSGLVGRGFF	TGTGCCAGCAGTTATTCCGGTCTTGTGGGACGGGGGTTTTTT
TRBJ1-1	TRBD1	TRBV5-1	-	CASSPSGTGIEAFF	TGCGCCAGCAGCCCGTCCGGGACAGGGATTGAAGCTTTCTTT
TRBJ2-3	-	TRBV3-1	many	CASSRADTQYF	TGTGCCAGCAGCCGCGCAGATACGCAGTATTTT
TRBJ2-5	-	TRBV24-1	many	CATSDLRVGQETQYF	TGTGCCACCAGTGATTTGAGGGTGGGTCAAGAGACCCAGTACTTC
TRBJ1-1	-	TRBV5-1	-	CASSPEMGPPVVAFF	TGCGCCAGCAGCCCGGAAATGGGACCGCCTGTGGTAGCTTTCTTT
TRBJ2-3	-	TRBV5-1	-	CASSLTGPTTDTQYF	TGCGCCAGCAGCTTAACGGGCCCCACCACAGATACGCAGTATTTT
TRBJ2-2	-	TRBV28	few	CASSPPQGRGTGELFF	TGTGCCAGCAGTCCCCCGCAGGGGCGAGGCACCGGGGAGCTGTTTTTT
TRBJ1-6	TRBD1	TRBV7-2	few	CASNSGDRANSPLHF	TGTGCCAGCAATTCGGGGGACAGGGCTAATTCACCCCTCCACTTT
TRBJ1-1	-	TRBV18	few	CASSPPGGLNTEAFF	TGTGCCAGCTCACCACCTGGCGGGTTGAACACTGAAGCTTTCTTT